This T cell receptor beta chain came from a study of shared clonotypes between healthy human individuals. Points from the study as a whole: In contrast to clonotypes shared by all four donors, non-shared clonotypes had lower generation probabilities.

As to this clone: Its antigen is currently unknown.

Naive CD8 isolation took CD45RO-negative cells positively selected for CCR7 and excluded terminally differentiated effector memory CD45RA+ cells. The study drew its donors from healthy HIV-negative adults without recent acute infections or vaccinations. Caucasian adults living in Nashville, Tennessee, provided all samples. The CDR3 consists of 16 residues. The germline CDR1 and CDR2 sequences are SGDLS and YYNGEE. The trim removed 0 bases at V and 5 bases at J, leaving 8 bases unmatched. An approximately 220 ng quantity of DNA, 25,000 to 35,000 T cell genomes, went into the sorted-subset replicate PCRs. Only in-frame clones appear in the TCRdb table, and some are missing; sequencing was by immunoSEQ multiplex PCR. This sample carries some 2 million clones, about 95% of them seen once, and the ten largest clones take 1% to 1.3%.

The origin of this receptor is a man aged 18-30 years in good health. The sequenced material came from naive CD8+ T cells sorted from blood. The chain uses TRBV9 and TRBJ1-1; the match to TRBD1 covers 9 bases. CDR3 nucleotide sequence: TGTGCCAGCAGCGTAGGGGGACAGGGAGGTAGGACTGAAGCTTTCTTT. Its translation: CASSVGGQGGRTEAFF.